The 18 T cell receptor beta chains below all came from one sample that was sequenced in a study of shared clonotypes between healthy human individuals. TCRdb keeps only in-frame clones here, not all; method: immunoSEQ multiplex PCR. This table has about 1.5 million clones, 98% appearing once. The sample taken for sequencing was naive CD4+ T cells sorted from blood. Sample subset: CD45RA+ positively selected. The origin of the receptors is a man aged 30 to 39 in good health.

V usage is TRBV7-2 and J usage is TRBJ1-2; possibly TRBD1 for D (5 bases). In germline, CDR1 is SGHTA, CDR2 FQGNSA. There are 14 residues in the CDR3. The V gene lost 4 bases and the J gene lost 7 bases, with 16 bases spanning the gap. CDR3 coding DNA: TGTGCCAGCAGCTCCGGGACCATTGATCGTGGCTACACCTTC. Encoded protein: CASSSGTIDRGYTF.

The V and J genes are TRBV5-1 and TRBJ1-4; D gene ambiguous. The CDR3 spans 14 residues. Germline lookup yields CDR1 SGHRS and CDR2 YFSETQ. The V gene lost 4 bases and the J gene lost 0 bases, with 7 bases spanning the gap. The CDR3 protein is CASSRIATNEKLFF. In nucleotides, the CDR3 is TGCGCCAGCAGCCGGATAGCAACTAATGAAAAACTGTTTTTT.

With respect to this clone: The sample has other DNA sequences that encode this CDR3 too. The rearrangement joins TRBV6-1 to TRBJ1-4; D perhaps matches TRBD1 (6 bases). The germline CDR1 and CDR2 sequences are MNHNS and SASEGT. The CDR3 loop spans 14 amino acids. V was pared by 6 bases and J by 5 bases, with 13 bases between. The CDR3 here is CASREQGSNEKLFF. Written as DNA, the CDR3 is TGTGCCAGCAGGGAACAGGGATCCAATGAAAAACTGTTTTTT.

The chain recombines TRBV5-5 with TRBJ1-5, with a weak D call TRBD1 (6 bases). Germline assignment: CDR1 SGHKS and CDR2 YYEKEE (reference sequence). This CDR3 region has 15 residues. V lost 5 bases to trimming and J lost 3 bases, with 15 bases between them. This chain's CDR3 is CASSSAGQNNQPQHF. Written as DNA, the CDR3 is TGTGCCAGCAGTTCGGCTGGACAGAACAATCAGCCCCAGCATTTT. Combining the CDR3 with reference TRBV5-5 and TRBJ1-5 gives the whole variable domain DAGVTQSPTHLIKTRGQQVTLRCSPISGHKSVSWYQQVLGQGPQFIFQYYEKEERGRGNFPDRFSARQFPNYSSELNVNALLLGDSALYLCASSSAGQNNQPQHFGDGTRLSIL.

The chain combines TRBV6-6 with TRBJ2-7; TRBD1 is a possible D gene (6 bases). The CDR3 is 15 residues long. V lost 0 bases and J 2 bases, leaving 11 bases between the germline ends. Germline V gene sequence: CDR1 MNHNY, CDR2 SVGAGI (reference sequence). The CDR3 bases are TGTGCCAGCAGTTACTCGACAGGAGGCCCCTACGAGCAGTACTTC. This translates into CASSYSTGGPYEQYF.

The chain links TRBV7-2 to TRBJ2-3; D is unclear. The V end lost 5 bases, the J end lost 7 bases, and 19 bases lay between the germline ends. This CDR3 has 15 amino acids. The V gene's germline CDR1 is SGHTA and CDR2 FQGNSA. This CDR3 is CASSPPQVVGNTQYF. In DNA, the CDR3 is TGTGCCAGCAGCCCCCCCCAGGTAGTAGGCAATACGCAGTATTTT. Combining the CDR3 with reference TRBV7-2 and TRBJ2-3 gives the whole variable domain GAGVSQSPSNKVTEKGKDVELRCDPISGHTALYWYRQSLGQGLEFLIYFQGNSAPDKSGLPSDRFSAERTGGSVSTLTIQRTQQEDSAVYLCASSPPQVVGNTQYFGPGTRLTVL.

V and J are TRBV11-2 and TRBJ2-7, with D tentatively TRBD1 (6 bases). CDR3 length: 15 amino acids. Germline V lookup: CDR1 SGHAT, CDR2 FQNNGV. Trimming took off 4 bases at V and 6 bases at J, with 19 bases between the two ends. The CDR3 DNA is TGTGCCAGCAGCTCTCCAAGGGACAAAAGGTCCGAGCAGTACTTC. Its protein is CASSSPRDKRSEQYF. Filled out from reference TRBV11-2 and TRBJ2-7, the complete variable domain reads EAGVAQSPRYKIIEKRQSVAFWCNPISGHATLYWYQQILGQGPKLLIQFQNNGVVDDSQLPKDRFSAERLKGVDSTLKIQPAKLEDSAVYLCASSSPRDKRSEQYFGPGTRLTVT.

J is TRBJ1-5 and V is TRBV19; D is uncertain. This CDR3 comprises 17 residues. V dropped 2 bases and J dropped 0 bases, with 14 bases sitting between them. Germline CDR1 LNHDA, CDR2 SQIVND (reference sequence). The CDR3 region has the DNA TGTGCCAGTAGTATACTGGCTAGTGGGAATAGCAATCAGCCCCAGCATTTT. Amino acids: CASSILASGNSNQPQHF.

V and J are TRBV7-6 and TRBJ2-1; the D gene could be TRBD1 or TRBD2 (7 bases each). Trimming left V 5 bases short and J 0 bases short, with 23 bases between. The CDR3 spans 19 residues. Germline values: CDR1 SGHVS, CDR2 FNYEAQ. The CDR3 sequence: CASSPGGGGGPYSYNEQFF. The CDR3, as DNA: TGTGCCAGCAGCCCAGGGGGGGGCGGCGGTCCGTACTCCTACAATGAGCAGTTCTTC.

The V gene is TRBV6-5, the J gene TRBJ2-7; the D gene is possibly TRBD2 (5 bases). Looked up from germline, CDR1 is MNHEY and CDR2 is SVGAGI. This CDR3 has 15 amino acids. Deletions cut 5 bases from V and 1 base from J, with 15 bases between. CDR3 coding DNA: TGTGCCAGCAGTCCCGTTTCGGGGATTTCCTACGAGCAGTACTTC. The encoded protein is CASSPVSGISYEQYF.

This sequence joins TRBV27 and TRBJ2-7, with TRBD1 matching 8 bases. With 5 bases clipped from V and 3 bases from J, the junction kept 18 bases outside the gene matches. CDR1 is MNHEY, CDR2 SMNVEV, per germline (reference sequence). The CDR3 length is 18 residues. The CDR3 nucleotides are TGTGCCAGCAGTAGGGGACAGGCGTCGGGGGTAAGGGTCTACGAGCAGTACTTC. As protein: CASSRGQASGVRVYEQYF.

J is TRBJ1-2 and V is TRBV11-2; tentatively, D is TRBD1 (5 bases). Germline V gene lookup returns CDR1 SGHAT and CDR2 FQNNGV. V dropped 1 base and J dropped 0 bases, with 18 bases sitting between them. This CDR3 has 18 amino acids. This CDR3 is CASSLVSLGGLSNYGYTF. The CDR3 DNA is TGTGCCAGCAGCTTAGTAAGTCTGGGGGGACTCTCTAACTATGGCTACACCTTC.

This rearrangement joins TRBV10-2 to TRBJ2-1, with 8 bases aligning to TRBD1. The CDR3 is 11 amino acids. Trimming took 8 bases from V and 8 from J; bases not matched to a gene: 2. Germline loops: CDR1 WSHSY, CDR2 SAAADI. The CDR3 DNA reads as TGCGCCAGCCGGGACAGGTATGAGCAGTTCTTC. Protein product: CASRDRYEQFF.

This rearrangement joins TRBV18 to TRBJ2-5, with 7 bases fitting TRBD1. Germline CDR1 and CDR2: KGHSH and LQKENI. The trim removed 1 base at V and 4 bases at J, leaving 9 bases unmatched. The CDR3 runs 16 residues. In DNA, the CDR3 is TGTGCCAGCTCACCACAGGGTCCAGGGGGAATAGAGACCCAGTACTTC. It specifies CASSPQGPGGIETQYF.

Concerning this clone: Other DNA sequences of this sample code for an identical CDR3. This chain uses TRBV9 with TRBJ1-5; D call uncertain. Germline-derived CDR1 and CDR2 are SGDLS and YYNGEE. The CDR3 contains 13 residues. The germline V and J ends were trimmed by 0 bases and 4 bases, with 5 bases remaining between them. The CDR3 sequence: CASSVDLNQPQHF. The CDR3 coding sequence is TGTGCCAGCAGCGTAGACCTTAATCAGCCCCAGCATTTT.

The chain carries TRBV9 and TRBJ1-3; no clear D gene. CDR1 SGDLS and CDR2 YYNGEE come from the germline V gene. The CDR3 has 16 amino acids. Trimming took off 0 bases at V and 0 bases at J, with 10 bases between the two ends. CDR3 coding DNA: TGTGCCAGCAGCGTAGCGGCAGGAATCTCTGGAAACACCATATATTTT. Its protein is CASSVAAGISGNTIYF.

This CDR3 reads CASSLDREAGELFF. In nucleotides, the CDR3 is TGCGCCAGCAGCTTGGACAGGGAGGCCGGGGAGCTGTTTTTT. The chain couples TRBV5-1 to TRBJ2-2; D may correspond to TRBD1 or TRBD2 (6 bases each). The CDR3 has 14 amino acids. Trimming left V 0 bases short and J 6 bases short, with 9 bases between. CDR1 and CDR2 from the germline V gene are SGHRS and YFSETQ.

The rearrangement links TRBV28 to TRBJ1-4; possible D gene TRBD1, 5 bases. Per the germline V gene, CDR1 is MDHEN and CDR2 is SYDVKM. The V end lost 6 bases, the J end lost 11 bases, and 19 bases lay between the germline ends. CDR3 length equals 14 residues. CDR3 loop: CASSLGRREGKLFF. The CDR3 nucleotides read TGTGCCAGCAGCCTCGGGAGACGTGAGGGGAAACTGTTTTTT.